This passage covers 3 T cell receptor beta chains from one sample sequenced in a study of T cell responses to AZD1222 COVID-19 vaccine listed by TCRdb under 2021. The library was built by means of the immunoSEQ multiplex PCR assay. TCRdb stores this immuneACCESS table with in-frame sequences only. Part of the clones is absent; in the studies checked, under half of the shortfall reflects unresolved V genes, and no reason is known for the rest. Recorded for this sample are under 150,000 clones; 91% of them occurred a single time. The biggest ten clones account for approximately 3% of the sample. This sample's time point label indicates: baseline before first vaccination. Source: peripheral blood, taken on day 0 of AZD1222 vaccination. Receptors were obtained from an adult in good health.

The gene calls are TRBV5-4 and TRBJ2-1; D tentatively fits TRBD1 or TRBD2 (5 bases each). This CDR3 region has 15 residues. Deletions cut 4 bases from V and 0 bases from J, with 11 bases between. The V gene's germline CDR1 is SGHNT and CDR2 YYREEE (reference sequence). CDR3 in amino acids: CASSLGGVSYNEQFF. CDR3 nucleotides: TGTGCCAGCAGCCTTGGGGGAGTCTCCTACAATGAGCAGTTCTTC.

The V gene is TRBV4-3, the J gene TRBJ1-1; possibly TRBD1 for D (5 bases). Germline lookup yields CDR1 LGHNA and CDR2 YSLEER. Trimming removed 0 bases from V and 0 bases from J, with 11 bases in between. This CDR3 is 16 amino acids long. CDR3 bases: TGCGCCAGCAGCCAAGAGGGGGGATTCATGAACACTGAAGCTTTCTTT. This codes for CASSQEGGFMNTEAFF.

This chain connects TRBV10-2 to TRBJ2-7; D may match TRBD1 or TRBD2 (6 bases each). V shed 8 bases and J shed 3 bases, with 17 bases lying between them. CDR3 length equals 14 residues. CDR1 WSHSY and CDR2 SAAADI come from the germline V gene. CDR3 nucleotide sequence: TGCGCCAGCCTACGGGGGCCAGGCTTCTACGAGCAGTACTTC. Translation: CASLRGPGFYEQYF.